This T cell receptor (beta chain) was observed in a study of long-term antiretroviral therapy in people with HIV (dated by TCRdb to 2021 to 2024). Broadly, across the study: The earliest samples were collected roughly a decade before the 2015 WHO recommendation for immediate ART, at a time when ART was usually postponed until CD4 counts fell. This retrospective serial study examined whether starting ART and sustained HIV suppression were associated with changes in the composition and diversity of the TRB repertoire in peripheral blood. The cohort contributed under 200 cryopreserved PBMC samples from 30 adults with confirmed HIV infection, collected serially over a mean of about 6 years (range 1-12). About 35% of the 30 participants with HIV were female. No cross-contamination during QIAcube processing turned up in test extractions that ran a monoclonal T-cell line alongside 33 polyclonal samples.

The paper's findings and limits, for the study overall: At every time point, the repertoire was dominated by expanded TRB clones first identified before ART initiation, although this dominance fluctuated and, in many PLHIV, declined after ART. Because PBMC availability was limited, only the TCR beta chain was sequenced, with no alpha chain pairing. Because pre-ART samples had limited cell numbers, unsorted PBMC were profiled rather than sorted CD4+ and CD8+ T cells. A significant increase in TRB diversity was found to be associated with ART initiation, although TRB diversity was observed to remain significantly below that of transplant donor controls even after long-term ART. The samples span the years 2004 to 2017, and the ART regimens used may be less effective than current regimens. Compared with controls, HIV repertoires had narrower CDR3 length ranges, and the network structure pointed to an antigen-experienced repertoire that shifted only slightly toward naive after ART. Inferences about post-ART repertoire changes are limited because no data were available on ART adherence, viral resistance or therapy changes.

Cut back by 0 bases and 3 bases, the V and J ends lie 15 bases apart. The germline V gene (reference sequence) sets CDR1 to MNHEY and CDR2 to SMNVEV. CDR3 length: 17 amino acids, cysteine to phenylalanine. The sequence is cut down to CDR3 DNA, 51 bases in frame from base 1. Participants were included only if at least one PBMC sample before ART initiation and at least two post-ART samples were available. Every participant with HIV received treatment in the United States of America. Before DNA extraction, cryopreserved samples of roughly 0.85-11 million PBMC were thawed and then washed. At the time of the earliest PBMC sample for each participant with HIV, ages ranged from roughly 20 to 60 years. Each participant contributed PBMC samples from 1-4 timepoints before ART initiation and 2-8 timepoints after ART initiation, with a median of 7 samples. Serial HIV viral load, CD4+ T-cell count, ART history and demographic data were obtained for every participant. Using a Qiagen kit on a QIAcube, genomic DNA was extracted from unsorted PBMC, with samples processed in batches of 12.

Turning to this clone: What antigen it recognizes has not been identified. One base away there is no much larger clone; base qualities are not given.

The immunoSEQ hsTCRB v3.0 assay was used at survey level resolution to sequence the TRB variable region. The target sequencing depth for TRB was about 40,000-55,000 T-cell genomes per sample. An Illumina MiSeq with a v3 150-cycle kit was used to sequence the pooled TRB libraries. The original methods were these. Repertoire analysis was run in R within a reproducible Nextflow workflow that covered QC, data transformation and analysis. LymphoSeq2, an R package for exploring AIRR-Seq data, was used to implement custom analyses. A handful of samples that produced fewer than 5000 total TRB sequences were removed, so some 180 HIV repertoires were analyzed. Of the roughly 180 retained HIV repertoires, about 60 were collected before and more than 120 after ART initiation. Each repertoire was downsampled to 5000 TRB nucleotide sequences, and summary statistics were averaged across 100 downsampling iterations. Only TRB sequences with CDR3 regions of at least seven amino acids were retained for analysis. Diversity was measured with a Shannon entropy-derived clonality score and the Gini coefficient. Repertoire networks linked the top 5000 CDR3 amino acid sequences whenever two sequences differed by an edit distance of one. Antigen specificity groups and MHC restriction were predicted for TRB CDR3 amino acid sequences with GLIPH2. To flag known associations with CMV, EBV, HIV or tissue antigens, CDR3 amino acid sequences were compared against VDJdb and McPAS-TCR. Pre-ART, post-ART and control groups were compared with Wilcoxon signed-rank tests and Holm-Bonferroni correction. The table was pulled from immuneACCESS by TCRdb, which kept in-frame rearrangements only. Such tables lose some clones; where checked, under half of the loss comes from unresolved V genes, and the rest has no known cause. The DNA gave D and trimming, while V, J and clone size come from that table. The sample table contains tens of thousands of clones; only one count was recorded for around 80% of them. Jointly, the top ten make up around 3% of the sample.

The material sequenced was unsorted PBMCs, taken 0.8 years after starting antiretroviral therapy. The clonotype comes from a young woman with HIV. This chain joins TRBV27 to TRBJ1-3; no D gene call is confident. The CDR3 protein sequence reads: CASSLSSYSSNGNTIYF. The DNA sequence follows: TGTGCCAGCAGTTTATCATCATACAGTTCTAATGGAAACACCATATATTTT.